The rows below give T cell receptor beta chains drawn from one sample of a study of CD8 T cell repertoires and HIV-1 epitope variants. Method: immunoSEQ multiplex PCR; TCRdb's copy keeps in-frame clones and lacks some. Counted here are over 90,000 clones, roughly 77% occurring once; the ten biggest clones make up under 30%. The source material was uncultured baseline CD8+ T cells from peripheral blood mononuclear cells (PBMCs). Receptors were obtained from a male donor with HIV. Each CDR3 is given with its conserved first and last residue. D genes are given only for firm matches. Size values are once, few and many counts, or a class for expanded clones, and some rows have none.

size,D,J,V,DNA,CDR3
few,NA,TRBJ1-1,TRBV27,TGTGCCAGCAGCCTCCGAGGGAGTGGTGAAGCTTTCTTT,CASSLRGSGEAFF
NA,NA,TRBJ2-6,TRBV10-2,TGCGCCAGCAGTGGGCAGATCTTGGCTGGGGCCAACGTCCTGACTTTC,CASSGQILAGANVLTF
NA,NA,TRBJ2-1,TRBV18,TGTGCCAGCTCACCACGGGACCAATACAATGAGCAGTTCTTC,CASSPRDQYNEQFF
NA,NA,TRBJ2-7,TRBV6-6,TGTGCCGTTGTCGGGGTCTCCTACGAGCAGTACTTC,CAVVGVSYEQYF
NA,TRBD1,TRBJ1-1,TRBV15,TGTGCCACCAGCAGAGCCTTTGGGACAGGGGCGTACACTGAAGCTTTCTTT,CATSRAFGTGAYTEAFF
NA,NA,TRBJ2-7,TRBV6-1,TGTGCCAGCAGTGAACTCGAGGGGCAGTACTTC,CASSELEGQYF
NA,NA,TRBJ1-5,TRBV5-1,TGCGCCAGCAGCTTGGAGGGTGATAGCAATCAGCCCCAGCATTTT,CASSLEGDSNQPQHF
NA,NA,TRBJ2-6,TRBV5-1,TGCGCCAGCAGCTCGGACAGAATCTCTGGGGCCAACGTCCTGACTTTC,CASSSDRISGANVLTF
NA,NA,TRBJ2-3,TRBV19,TGTGCCAGTAGTATTGCAGGTTCAGGCACAGATACGCAGTATTTT,CASSIAGSGTDTQYF
few,NA,TRBJ1-3,TRBV4-2,TGTGCCAGCAGCCAACTCTCCATCCAGGGCCCCTCTGGAAACACCATATATTTT,CASSQLSIQGPSGNTIYF
NA,TRBD1,TRBJ1-2,TRBV4-3,TGCGCCAGCAGCCAGACAGGGCAATATGGCTACACCTTC,CASSQTGQYGYTF
NA,NA,TRBJ1-1,TRBV30,TGTGCCTGGAGTGTTGGGTTTAACACTGAAGCTTTCTTT,CAWSVGFNTEAFF
NA,NA,TRBJ1-1,TRBV5-1,TGCGCCACCTCACCCGGGGGGACCACTGAAGCTTTCTTT,CATSPGGTTEAFF
NA,NA,TRBJ2-7,TRBV30,TGTGCCTGGCAAAGGACTGCTTTAGCCTACGAGCAGTACTTC,CAWQRTALAYEQYF
NA,NA,TRBJ1-1,TRBV21-1,TGTGCCAGCACAGATGGCAGCCCGAACACTGAAGCTTTCTTT,CASTDGSPNTEAFF
NA,NA,TRBJ2-5,TRBV6-1,TGTGCCAGCAAAGAAACAAGAGGCCAAGAGACCCAGTACTTC,CASKETRGQETQYF
NA,NA,TRBJ1-2,TRBV19,TGTGCCAGTAGTAGGGGACCTAGAGATGGCTACACCTTC,CASSRGPRDGYTF
few,TRBD1,TRBJ1-4,TRBV7-9,TGTGCCAGCAGCTTAACCGGACAGGGATGGAAACTGTTTTTT,CASSLTGQGWKLFF
NA,TRBD2,TRBJ2-7,TRBV13,TGTGCCAGCAGTTTCCTTTGCGTTCGGGGGGGCTGGGGCGAGCAGTACTTC,CASSFLCVRGGWGEQYF